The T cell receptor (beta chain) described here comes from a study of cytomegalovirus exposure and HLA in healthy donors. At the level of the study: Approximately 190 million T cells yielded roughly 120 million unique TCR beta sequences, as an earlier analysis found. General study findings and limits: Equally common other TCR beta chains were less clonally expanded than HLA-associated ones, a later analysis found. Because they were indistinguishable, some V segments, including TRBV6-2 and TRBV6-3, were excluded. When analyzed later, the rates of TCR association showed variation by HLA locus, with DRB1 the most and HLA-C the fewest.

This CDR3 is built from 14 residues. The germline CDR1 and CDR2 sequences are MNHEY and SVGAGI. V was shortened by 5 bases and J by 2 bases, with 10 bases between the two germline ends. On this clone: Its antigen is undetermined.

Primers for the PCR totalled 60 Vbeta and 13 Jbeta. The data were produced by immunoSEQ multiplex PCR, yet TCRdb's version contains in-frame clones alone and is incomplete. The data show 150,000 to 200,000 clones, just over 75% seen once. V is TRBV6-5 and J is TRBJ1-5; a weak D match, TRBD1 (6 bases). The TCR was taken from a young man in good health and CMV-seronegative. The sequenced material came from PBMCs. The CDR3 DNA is TGTGCCAGCAGTCGGGGACAAGGCAATCAGCCCCAGCATTTT. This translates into CASSRGQGNQPQHF.